This T cell receptor (beta chain) was identified during a study of identical twins. MiXCR, run by TCRdb on the 5' RACE reads, gives a single entry per CDR3 protein. The table has hundreds of thousands of distinct CDR3 sequences, 5.5% to 7.5% seen once; the top ten hold approximately 2%. The TCR originated in a man between 18 and 35 years old in good health. Sequences were obtained from naive T cells sorted from blood.

The CDR3 reads CASSFRGTGETQYF. CDR3 sequence (DNA): TGTGCCAGCAGTTTTCGCGGGACAGGAGAGACCCAGTACTTC. The chain recombines TRBV12-3 or TRBV12-4 with TRBJ2-5, with TRBD1 matching 8 bases. V shed 3 bases, J shed 4 bases, and the junction held 4 bases outside the gene matches. CDR3 size: 14 residues.